Listed here are 25 T cell receptor beta chains from one sample, sequenced in a study of T cell changes during pregnancy in multiple sclerosis. Clones were sequenced by immunoSEQ multiplex PCR, and TCRdb holds only the in-frame ones, with some missing. Among about 84,000 clones listed, approximately 93% were seen once. This specimen was peripheral blood, taken in the second trimester of pregnancy. These receptors were obtained from a female donor in good health, enrolled as a control in a pregnancy study.

This sequence joins TRBV2 and TRBJ2-2, with TRBD1 matching 7 bases. Germline loops: CDR1 SNHLY, CDR2 FYNNEI. This CDR3 has 15 residues. Losses at the gene ends were 6 bases for V and 0 bases for J; bases not matched to a gene: 4. The CDR3 is CASREQGTNTGELFF. For the CDR3, the DNA is TGTGCCAGCAGAGAACAGGGGACGAACACCGGGGAGCTGTTTTTT.

The chain has TRBV11-2 and TRBJ2-7; 9 bases line up with TRBD1. The V segment lost 4 bases and the J segment 2 bases; nucleotides outside the gene matches: 6. In germline, CDR1 is SGHAT, CDR2 FQNNGV. The CDR3 is made up of 15 amino acids. For the CDR3, the DNA is TGTGCCAGCAGCTCCCAAGACAGGGGGACCTACGAGCAGTACTTC. Translated: CASSSQDRGTYEQYF.

The chain couples TRBV2 to TRBJ1-1, with 8 nucleotides matching TRBD1. V gave up 5 bases and J gave up 4 bases; unmatched junction bases: 6. Germline assignment: CDR1 SNHLY and CDR2 FYNNEI. CDR3 length: 14 amino acids. The CDR3 DNA sequence: TGTGCCAGCAGTAACGGACAGGGCACCACTGAAGCTTTCTTT. Its translation: CASSNGQGTTEAFF.

The chain carries TRBV28 and TRBJ2-1; TRBD1 agrees at 10 bases. The germline gives CDR1 MDHEN, CDR2 SYDVKM. With 5 bases clipped from V and 4 bases from J, the junction kept 2 bases outside the gene matches. This CDR3 contains 14 residues. The CDR3 loop is CASSRTGGYNEQFF. Written as DNA, the CDR3 is TGTGCCAGCAGTAGGACAGGGGGATACAATGAGCAGTTCTTC.

The rearrangement links TRBV2 to TRBJ1-2, with D possibly TRBD1 on 6 matching bases. The CDR3 has 13 amino acids. From germline, CDR1 is SNHLY and CDR2 FYNNEI. V was clipped by 5 bases and J by 2 bases, with 9 bases between them. The chain's CDR3 is CASSTGQNYGYTF. The CDR3 nucleotides read TGTGCCAGCAGTACCGGACAGAACTATGGCTACACCTTC.

V usage is TRBV7-2 and J usage is TRBJ2-7; 10 bases are shared with TRBD2. Trimming removed 1 base from V and 4 bases from J; junction bases left unmatched: 4. Per germline, CDR1 SGHTA and CDR2 FQGNSA. The CDR3 runs 15 residues. The CDR3 nucleotides are TGTGCCAGCAGCTTAGAACTAGCGGGAAGGTACGAGCAGTACTTC. Its translation is CASSLELAGRYEQYF.

A few counts support this clone. This chain joins TRBV21-1 and TRBJ1-1. TRBV21-1 is marked as a pseudogene. CDR3 length: 14 amino acids. The CDR3 nucleotides are TGTGCCAGCAGCTATGGAGCACCGCTGGCTGAAGCTTTCTTT. This codes for CASSYGAPLAEAFF.

Here the CDR3 reads CASSLDPSGTGELFF. DNA for the CDR3: TGCGCCAGCAGCTTGGACCCAAGCGGGACCGGGGAGCTGTTTTTT. The V call is TRBV5-1, the J call TRBJ2-2, with D possibly matching TRBD2 (6 bases). Germline CDR1 is SGHRS and CDR2 is YFSETQ. V was pared by 0 bases and J by 5 bases, with 11 bases between. CDR3 length: 15 amino acids.

Here the CDR3 reads CATRQGANEQFF. CDR3 DNA sequence: TGTGCCACCAGACAGGGGGCGAATGAGCAGTTCTTC. The chain links TRBV11-2 to TRBJ2-1; 10 nucleotides align to TRBD1. The V gene end was trimmed by 10 bases and the J gene end by 7 bases; junction bases not matched to a gene: 4. Germline assignment: CDR1 SGHAT and CDR2 FQNNGV. CDR3 length: 12 residues.

The rearrangement joins TRBV10-3 to TRBJ2-7, with D possibly matching TRBD2 (5 bases). CDR3 length: 14 amino acids. Trimming took 4 bases from V and 0 from J, leaving 10 bases between them. The V gene's germline CDR1 is ENHRY and CDR2 SYGVKD. The CDR3 spells CAISGVGSSYEQYF. The CDR3 DNA follows: TGTGCCATCAGTGGGGTGGGGAGCTCCTACGAGCAGTACTTC.

The chain employs TRBV18 and TRBJ2-7; D not certain. The germline gives CDR1 KGHSH, CDR2 LQKENI. The CDR3 has 13 residues. Trimming left V 1 base short and J 5 bases short, with 9 bases between. This CDR3 is CASSPQISDEQYF. CDR3 DNA: TGTGCCAGCTCACCACAGATTTCGGACGAGCAGTACTTC.

DNA of the CDR3: TGTGCCAGCAGCCCTTGGGTAGCGGGAGCTGAAGATACGCAGTATTTT. It is translated as CASSPWVAGAEDTQYF. This rearrangement joins TRBV9 to TRBJ2-3; 9 nucleotides align to TRBD2. The germline CDR1 and CDR2 sequences are SGDLS and YYNGEE. The V segment lost 4 bases and the J segment 5 bases; nucleotides outside the gene matches: 11. CDR3 length: 16 residues.

The rearrangement links TRBV30 to TRBJ1-1; TRBD1 matches at 7 bases. The trim removed 3 bases at V and 3 bases at J, leaving 4 bases unmatched. Germline CDR1 and CDR2: GTSNPN and SVGIG (reference sequence). CDR3 length: 13 residues. The chain's CDR3 is CAWSPDRDTEAFF. In DNA form, the CDR3 reads TGTGCCTGGAGCCCCGACAGGGACACTGAAGCTTTCTTT. Supplemented by reference TRBV30 and TRBJ1-1, the full variable domain reads SQTIHQWPATLVQPVGSPLSLECTVEGTSNPNLYWYRQAAGRGLQLLFYSVGIGQISSEVPQNLSASRPQDRQFILSSKKLLLSDSGFYLCAWSPDRDTEAFFGQGTRLTVV.

The chain has TRBV6-5 and TRBJ1-4; the match to TRBD1 covers 11 bases. The CDR3 has 16 amino acids. CDR1 MNHEY and CDR2 SVGAGI come from the germline V gene. V shed 4 bases and J 7 bases; nucleotides not matched to a gene: 8. Written as DNA, the CDR3 is TGTGCCAGCAGTTCTCTGGGGACAGGGGGTATTGAAAAACTGTTTTTT. Protein product: CASSSLGTGGIEKLFF.

V gene TRBV5-1 combines with J gene TRBJ2-1; TRBD2 matches 11 bases. Germline-derived CDR1 and CDR2 are SGHRS and YFSETQ. V shed 1 base, J shed 6 bases, and the junction held 15 bases outside the gene matches. The CDR3 extends over 19 amino acids. The CDR3 region is CASSLNLQGSSGRFNEQFF. Here the CDR3 DNA reads TGCGCCAGCAGCTTGAATCTCCAGGGATCTAGCGGGAGGTTCAATGAGCAGTTCTTC.

The genes are TRBV7-9 and TRBJ1-3; D is uncertain. The CDR3 is made up of 16 amino acids. V lost 5 bases, J lost 3 bases, and 17 bases lay in between. Germline V CDR1 and CDR2: SEHNR, FQNEAQ (reference sequence). Here the CDR3 reads CASSQGGGRVGNTIYF. The DNA for the CDR3 is TGTGCCAGCAGCCAAGGTGGAGGCAGAGTTGGAAACACCATATATTTT.

The rearrangement uses TRBV5-4 and TRBJ2-3; the match to TRBD1 covers 7 bases. CDR3 length equals 16 residues. The V gene end was trimmed by 3 bases and the J gene end by 0 bases; junction bases not matched to a gene: 7. In germline, CDR1 is SGHNT, CDR2 YYREEE (reference sequence). CDR3 coding DNA: TGTGCCAGCAGCTCTACCCCGGGACAGAGCACAGATACGCAGTATTTT. This encodes CASSSTPGQSTDTQYF. Full variable domain (outside the CDR3, taken from reference TRBV5-4 and TRBJ2-3): ETGVTQSPTHLIKTRGQQVTLRCSSQSGHNTVSWYQQALGQGPQFIFQYYREEENGRGNFPPRFSGLQFPNYSSELNVNALELDDSALYLCASSSTPGQSTDTQYFGPGTRLTVL.

The genes are TRBV7-9 and TRBJ2-1, with TRBD2 identical over 10 bases. Germline-derived CDR1 and CDR2 are SEHNR and FQNEAQ (reference sequence). V lost 4 bases, J lost 3 bases, and 12 bases stayed unmatched. The CDR3 has 18 amino acids. CDR3 region: CASSSLRLAGDFYNEQFF. The CDR3 bases are TGTGCCAGCAGCTCCCTTCGCCTAGCGGGAGATTTCTACAATGAGCAGTTCTTC.

The CDR3 is CASSKGPPDEQYF. CDR3 sequence (DNA): TGTGCCAGCAGCAAGGGCCCCCCCGACGAGCAGTACTTC. The J gene is TRBJ2-7, the V gene TRBV21-1; TRBD1, the D gene given by the table, was not confirmed from the DNA. TRBV21-1 is described as a pseudogene. This CDR3 has 13 residues.

The rearrangement uses TRBV6-1 and TRBJ1-4; D may be TRBD1 (5 bases). The length of the CDR3 is 14 residues. The V and J ends lost 7 bases and 4 bases respectively, with 13 bases between them. Germline assignment: CDR1 MNHNS and CDR2 SASEGT. This CDR3 reads CASTKTVYNEKLFF. CDR3 DNA: TGTGCCAGCACCAAGACAGTATATAATGAAAAACTGTTTTTT.

The chain employs TRBV6-5 and TRBJ2-1; D call uncertain. The CDR3 is made up of 15 amino acids. With 5 bases removed from V and 0 bases from J, the gap between germline ends came to 11 bases. Germline-derived CDR1 and CDR2 are MNHEY and SVGAGI. CDR3 loop: CASSLSSSSYNEQFF. The CDR3 nucleotides are TGTGCCAGCAGTCTTTCCTCCAGCTCCTACAATGAGCAGTTCTTC.

This clone has just one count. This rearrangement joins TRBV18 to TRBJ2-7; TRBD1 agrees at 9 bases. CDR1 KGHSH and CDR2 LQKENI come from the germline V gene. V gave up 3 bases and J gave up 3 bases; unmatched junction bases: 6. The CDR3 length is 15 residues. This CDR3 is CASSPGTGFFYEQYF. Written as DNA, the CDR3 is TGTGCCAGCTCACCCGGGACAGGGTTTTTCTACGAGCAGTACTTC.

The rearrangement links TRBV2 to TRBJ2-2; possibly TRBD1 for D (6 bases). In germline, CDR1 is SNHLY, CDR2 FYNNEI. This CDR3 region has 13 residues. Trimming removed 5 bases at V and 6 bases at J, with 10 bases between. The CDR3, as DNA: TGTGCCAGCAGTACGACAGGATCCGGGGAGCTGTTTTTT. It encodes CASSTTGSGELFF.

The chain combines TRBV11-1 with TRBJ2-7; 7 bases map to TRBD2. J was trimmed by 5 bases and V by 5 bases; bases with no gene match: 12. Germline loops: CDR1 SGHAT, CDR2 FQDESV (reference sequence). The CDR3 is made up of 15 amino acids. The CDR3 DNA reads TGTGCCAGCAGCCCTCAGTGGGCGGGAGAGGACGAGCAGTACTTC. Amino acids: CASSPQWAGEDEQYF.

The gene calls are TRBV5-4 and TRBJ2-5, with 10 bases matching TRBD2. Matching the DNA end better, TRBJ2-7 makes the J call doubtful. CDR3 length equals 14 residues. The germline V gene encodes CDR1 SGHNT and CDR2 YYREEE (reference sequence). CDR3 loop: CASSLEREGHEQYF. The CDR3 DNA reads as TGTGCCAGCAGCTTGGAGCGGGAGGGACACGAGCAGTACTTC.